Shown below are 19 T cell receptor beta chains from a single sample sequenced in a study of shared clonotypes between healthy human individuals. The method was immunoSEQ multiplex PCR; TCRdb's version includes in-frame clones alone and lacks a portion of them. Of 2 million to 3 million clones detected, 85% to 95% appear once; the ten largest clones hold 0.14%. Sequencing input: naive CD4+ T cells sorted from blood. Subset in this sample: CD45RA+ positively selected. The receptors here all came from a man between 18 and 35 years old in good health.

The chain employs TRBV18 and TRBJ2-7, with 7 bases matching TRBD1. CDR1 is KGHSH and CDR2 is LQKENI in the germline V gene. With V trimmed by 5 bases and J by 6 bases, 13 bases remained unmatched. The CDR3 extends over 15 amino acids. Here the CDR3 DNA reads TGTGCCAGCTCATTGTCCGGGACAGACCTATCCGAGCAGTACTTC. This gives the protein CASSLSGTDLSEQYF. The full variable domain, in which reference TRBV18 and TRBJ2-7 provide the parts outside the CDR3, is NAGVMQNPRHLVRRRGQEARLRCSPMKGHSHVYWYRQLPEEGLKFMVYLQKENIIDESGMPKERFSAEFPKEGPSILRIQQVVRGDSAAYFCASSLSGTDLSEQYFGPGTRLTVT.

This chain joins TRBV5-4 and TRBJ1-6; D not certain. The CDR3 sequence is 14 residues long. Trimming left V 0 bases short and J 7 bases short, with 8 bases between. Germline V gene lookup returns CDR1 SGHNT and CDR2 YYREEE (reference sequence). The CDR3 nucleotides are TGTGCCAGCAGCTTGGCGCGCGGAAATTCACCCCTCCACTTT. Translated, it gives CASSLARGNSPLHF.

This clone was seen just once. The chain links TRBV30 to TRBJ1-6, with D hard to call. This CDR3 has 14 residues. Trimming took 0 bases from V and 6 from J, leaving 9 bases between them. Germline V gene lookup returns CDR1 GTSNPN and CDR2 SVGIG (reference sequence). Here the CDR3 reads CAWSVDSFNSPLHF. DNA for the CDR3: TGTGCCTGGAGTGTAGACTCTTTTAATTCACCCCTCCACTTT.

The chain is built from TRBV18 and TRBJ2-5; TRBD2 aligns across 9 bases. The CDR3 contains 15 residues. The germline gives CDR1 KGHSH, CDR2 LQKENI. The V gene end was trimmed by 3 bases and the J gene end by 5 bases; junction bases not matched to a gene: 7. This chain's CDR3 is CASSPEAGGGETQYF. As DNA, the CDR3 is TGTGCCAGCTCACCGGAAGCGGGGGGAGGCGAGACCCAGTACTTC.

CDR3 protein: CASSLSGTSIEDTQYF. The CDR3 nucleotides are TGTGCCAGCAGCTTAAGCGGGACTAGCATTGAAGATACGCAGTATTTT. V usage is TRBV11-2 and J usage is TRBJ2-3, with 9 positions matching TRBD2. The germline CDR1 and CDR2 sequences are SGHAT and FQNNGV. V gave up 2 bases and J gave up 5 bases; unmatched junction bases: 8. The CDR3 runs 16 residues.

The J gene is TRBJ2-5, the V gene TRBV5-6; D gene unclear. This CDR3 contains 15 residues. Trimming cost V 1 base and J 0 bases, with 10 bases left between them. CDR1 and CDR2 from the germline V gene are SGHDT and YYEEEE. CDR3 sequence (DNA): TGTGCCAGCAGCTTGAACAGCCTAAACCAAGAGACCCAGTACTTC. As protein: CASSLNSLNQETQYF.

The CDR3 region is CASSQTGPNYGYTF. For the CDR3, the DNA is TGTGCCAGCAGTCAAACAGGGCCAAACTATGGCTACACCTTC. The chain has TRBV7-2 and TRBJ1-2; a possible D gene is TRBD1 (6 bases). V was clipped by 6 bases and J by 2 bases, with 13 bases between them. The germline V gene encodes CDR1 SGHTA and CDR2 FQGNSA. CDR3 length equals 14 residues.

The chain employs TRBV18 and TRBJ2-7; TRBD1 agrees at 7 bases. Trimming at V came to 2 bases and at J to 2 bases, leaving 6 bases not matched to a gene. CDR1 KGHSH and CDR2 LQKENI come from the germline V gene. There are 15 residues in the CDR3. This CDR3 reads CASSPSRQGPYEQYF. In DNA, the CDR3 is TGTGCCAGCTCACCATCGCGACAGGGACCCTACGAGCAGTACTTC.

The chain links TRBV5-4 to TRBJ2-7; the match to TRBD2 covers 9 bases. Germline CDR1 and CDR2: SGHNT and YYREEE (reference sequence). This CDR3 region has 14 residues. The V and J ends lost 2 bases and 3 bases, in that order; junction bases with no gene match: 3. CDR3 nucleotide sequence: TGTGCCAGCAGCTTCGGCGGGGGGGTCTACGAGCAGTACTTC. This codes for CASSFGGGVYEQYF.

The chain recombines TRBV10-3 with TRBJ2-1; 7 bases line up with TRBD2. The CDR3 has 15 amino acids. V gave up 2 bases and J gave up 0 bases; unmatched junction bases: 1. Germline assignment: CDR1 ENHRY and CDR2 SYGVKD. CDR3 in amino acids: CAISEPGGSYNEQFF. For the CDR3, the DNA is TGTGCCATCAGTGAGCCGGGGGGCTCCTACAATGAGCAGTTCTTC.

A remark on this clone: Distinct nucleotide sequences in the sample also encode this CDR3. The chain combines TRBV2 with TRBJ1-1, with no clear D. The V end was cut by 0 bases, the J end by 0 bases, with 5 bases between. The germline V gene encodes CDR1 SNHLY and CDR2 FYNNEI. The CDR3 has 14 residues. The CDR3 reads CASSEALMNTEAFF. The CDR3 DNA follows: TGTGCCAGCAGTGAAGCGTTAATGAACACTGAAGCTTTCTTT. Drawing the rest from reference TRBV2 and TRBJ1-1, the complete variable domain is EPEVTQTPSHQVTQMGQEVILRCVPISNHLYFYWYRQILGQKVEFLVSFYNNEISEKSEIFDDQFSVERPDGSNFTLKIRSTKLEDSAMYFCASSEALMNTEAFFGQGTRLTVV.

J is TRBJ2-1 and V is TRBV6-6, with 11 bases aligning to TRBD2. CDR3 size: 13 residues. Trimming cost V 10 bases and J 5 bases; bases outside gene matches: 4. Germline V gives CDR1 MNHNY, CDR2 SVGAGI (reference sequence). The chain's CDR3 is CANGTSGDNEQFF. In DNA form, the CDR3 reads TGTGCCAATGGGACTAGCGGAGACAATGAGCAGTTCTTC.

J is TRBJ1-3 and V is TRBV15; no clear D. Trimming took 0 bases from V and 0 from J, leaving 6 bases between them. The CDR3 contains 15 residues. Per the germline V gene, CDR1 is LNHNV and CDR2 is YYDKDF (reference sequence). The CDR3 reads CATSRDIGSGNTIYF. The CDR3 coding sequence is TGTGCCACCAGCAGAGATATTGGCTCTGGAAACACCATATATTTT.

The gene calls are TRBV5-8 and TRBJ2-5, with 14 bases aligning to TRBD2. CDR3 length: 16 residues. J gave up 5 bases and V 4 bases, and 7 bases lay outside the gene matches. Germline CDR1 SGHTS, CDR2 YDEGEE. The CDR3 coding sequence is TGTGCCAGCAGCGCCGGGACTAGCGGGAGTCGGGAGACCCAGTACTTC. It codes for CASSAGTSGSRETQYF.

The V and J genes are TRBV30 and TRBJ1-5; no clear D. Trimming pared 2 bases from V and 3 bases from J, leaving 11 bases between. This CDR3 is built from 14 residues. CDR1 and CDR2 (germline): GTSNPN, SVGIG (reference sequence). CDR3 in amino acids: CAWSSEVHNQPQHF. The CDR3 region has the DNA TGTGCCTGGAGTTCTGAGGTCCACAATCAGCCCCAGCATTTT.

The chain couples TRBV6-5 to TRBJ2-7; either TRBD1 or TRBD2 may supply D (5 bases each). The V and J ends lost 6 bases and 4 bases respectively, with 13 bases between them. CDR3 length equals 13 residues. The V gene's germline CDR1 is MNHEY and CDR2 SVGAGI. Written as DNA, the CDR3 is TGTGCCAGCAGCATGGGACGTGATTACGAGCAGTACTTC. It encodes CASSMGRDYEQYF.

V usage is TRBV5-6 and J usage is TRBJ2-3, with TRBD2 matching over 10 bases. The trim removed 6 bases at V and 0 bases at J, leaving 7 bases unmatched. Germline V gene sequence: CDR1 SGHDT, CDR2 YYEEEE. CDR3 size: 16 residues. CDR3 nucleotides: TGTGCCAGCACCATACGACTAGCGGGCAGCACAGATACGCAGTATTTT. This encodes CASTIRLAGSTDTQYF.

This clone is a singleton in its sample. V gene TRBV19 combines with J gene TRBJ2-2; TRBD1 aligns across 9 bases. The germline V gene has CDR1 LNHDA and CDR2 SQIVND (reference sequence). The ends lost 4 bases at V and 6 bases at J; junction bases unmatched: 24. This CDR3 is built from 21 residues. The CDR3 DNA reads TGTGCCAGTAGTACCCGGGTCAGGACAGGGGCCCGGGACGGTTCCCCCGGGGAGCTGTTTTTT. Its protein product is CASSTRVRTGARDGSPGELFF.

The V gene is TRBV27, the J gene TRBJ1-4, with 11 positions matching TRBD1. There are 19 residues in the CDR3. Losses at the gene ends were 5 bases for V and 8 bases for J; bases not matched to a gene: 19. Germline V gene lookup returns CDR1 MNHEY and CDR2 SMNVEV (reference sequence). The CDR3 loop is CASSPARWTGGGGVEKLFF. The CDR3, as DNA: TGTGCCAGCAGTCCCGCCAGATGGACAGGGGGCGGGGGAGTGGAAAAACTGTTTTTT.